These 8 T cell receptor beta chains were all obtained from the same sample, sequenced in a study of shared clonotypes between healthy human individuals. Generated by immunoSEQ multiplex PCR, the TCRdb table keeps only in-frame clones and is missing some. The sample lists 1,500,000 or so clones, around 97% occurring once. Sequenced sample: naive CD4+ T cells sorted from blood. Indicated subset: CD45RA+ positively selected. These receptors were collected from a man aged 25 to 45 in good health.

The CDR3 coding sequence is TGTGCCAGCAGCTTCCGAGGGAACACCGGGGAGCTGTTTTTT. As protein: CASSFRGNTGELFF. This rearrangement joins TRBV11-3 to TRBJ2-2; D uncertain. V shed 3 bases and J shed 1 base, with 6 bases lying between them. The CDR3 is made up of 14 amino acids. Germline V CDR1 and CDR2: SGHNT, YENEEA.

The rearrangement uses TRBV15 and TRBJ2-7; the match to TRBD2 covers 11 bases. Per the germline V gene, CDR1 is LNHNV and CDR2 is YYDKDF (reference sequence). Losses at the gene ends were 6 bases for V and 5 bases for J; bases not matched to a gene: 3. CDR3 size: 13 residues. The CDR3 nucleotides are TGTGCCACCAGACTAGCGGGAGAAGACGAGCAGTACTTC. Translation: CATRLAGEDEQYF.

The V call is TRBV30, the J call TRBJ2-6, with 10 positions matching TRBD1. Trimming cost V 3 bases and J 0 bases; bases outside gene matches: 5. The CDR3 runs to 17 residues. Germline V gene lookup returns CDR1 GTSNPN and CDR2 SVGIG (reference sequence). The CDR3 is CAWSPGQGPSGANVLTF. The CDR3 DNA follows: TGTGCCTGGAGCCCGGGACAGGGGCCCTCTGGGGCCAACGTCCTGACTTTC. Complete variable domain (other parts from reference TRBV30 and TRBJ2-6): SQTIHQWPATLVQPVGSPLSLECTVEGTSNPNLYWYRQAAGRGLQLLFYSVGIGQISSEVPQNLSASRPQDRQFILSSKKLLLSDSGFYLCAWSPGQGPSGANVLTFGAGSRLTVL.

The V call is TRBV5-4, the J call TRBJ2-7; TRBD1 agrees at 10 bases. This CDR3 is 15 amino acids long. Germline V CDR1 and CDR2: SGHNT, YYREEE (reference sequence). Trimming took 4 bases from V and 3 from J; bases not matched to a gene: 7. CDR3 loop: CASSKGQGGDYEQYF. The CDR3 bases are TGTGCCAGCAGCAAAGGACAGGGGGGTGACTACGAGCAGTACTTC.

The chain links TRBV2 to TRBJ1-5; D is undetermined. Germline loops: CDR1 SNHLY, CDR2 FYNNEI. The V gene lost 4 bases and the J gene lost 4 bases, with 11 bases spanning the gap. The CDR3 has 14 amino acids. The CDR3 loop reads CASSVDSVNQPQHF. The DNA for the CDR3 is TGTGCCAGCAGTGTAGATTCGGTAAATCAGCCCCAGCATTTT.

The CDR3 sequence is CASSQDFGITEAFF. The CDR3 region has the DNA TGCGCCAGCAGCCAAGATTTCGGGATTACTGAAGCTTTCTTT. The chain links TRBV4-3 to TRBJ1-1; no clear D gene. Trimming took 0 bases from V and 5 from J, leaving 10 bases between them. CDR1 and CDR2 from the germline V gene are LGHNA and YSLEER. This CDR3 contains 14 residues.

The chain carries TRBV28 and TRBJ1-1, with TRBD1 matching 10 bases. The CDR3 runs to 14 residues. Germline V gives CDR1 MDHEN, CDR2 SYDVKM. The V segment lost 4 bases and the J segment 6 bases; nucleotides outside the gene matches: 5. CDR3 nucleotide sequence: TGTGCCAGCAGTTCGGGACAGGGGACCGCTGAAGCTTTCTTT. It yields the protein CASSSGQGTAEAFF.

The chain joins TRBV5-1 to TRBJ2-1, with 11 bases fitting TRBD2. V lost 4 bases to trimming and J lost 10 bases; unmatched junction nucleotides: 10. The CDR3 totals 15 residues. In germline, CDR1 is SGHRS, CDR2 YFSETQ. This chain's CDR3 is CASSPPLAGGGEQFF. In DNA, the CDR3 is TGCGCCAGCAGCCCCCCGCTAGCGGGAGGCGGAGAGCAGTTCTTC.